These T cell receptor beta chains were read from a single sample in a study of blood T cell repertoires in COVID-19. Using immunoSEQ multiplex PCR, the repertoire was profiled, and TCRdb retains in-frame clones only, with some absent. The sample comprises about 60,000 clones, just over 85% of which are singletons, and less than 20% rests with the top ten. Sequencing was performed on peripheral blood. These receptors were obtained from a woman older than 75 with active COVID-19. CDR3s include the opening cysteine and the closing phenylalanine or tryptophan. The D gene is left open where the match is weak. The listing skips clone size in some rows; elsewhere it reads once, few, many or a size class.

CDR3aa | CDR3nt | v_gene | d_gene | j_gene | abundance
CASSARGGGKETQYF | TGTGCCAGTAGTGCCAGGGGCGGGGGGAAAGAGACCCAGTACTTC | TRBV19 | TRBD2 | TRBJ2-5 | .
CASRLEGANVLTF | TGTGCCAGCCGCCTGGAGGGGGCCAACGTCCTGACTTTC | TRBV2 | . | TRBJ2-6 | .
CASSSGLAGAPTDTQYF | TGTGCCAGCAGCTCCGGACTAGCGGGGGCCCCCACAGATACGCAGTATTTT | TRBV5-4 | TRBD2 | TRBJ2-3 | .
CASSFGADTQYF | TGTGCCAGCAGCTTCGGGGCAGATACGCAGTATTTT | TRBV7-3 | . | TRBJ2-3 | few
CASSEGSSGVYNEQFF | TGTGCCAGCAGCGAAGGGTCTAGCGGGGTCTACAATGAGCAGTTCTTC | TRBV9 | TRBD2 | TRBJ2-1 | .
CASNDPRDRLSGGRLLDTQYF | TGTGCCAGCAACGATCCCCGGGACAGATTAAGCGGGGGCCGATTGCTGGATACGCAGTATTTT | TRBV2 | . | TRBJ2-3 | .
CASNTPRAPTDTQYF | TGTGCCAGCAACACCCCGAGGGCTCCCACAGATACGCAGTATTTT | TRBV9 | . | TRBJ2-3 | .
CASSPGQGYTEAFF | TGCGCCAGCAGCCCGGGACAGGGGTATACTGAAGCTTTCTTT | TRBV5-1 | TRBD1 | TRBJ1-1 | .
CASRTSGQGASPFF | TGTGCCAGCAGGACGTCGGGACAGGGGGCGTCGCCTTTCTTC | TRBV6-5 | TRBD1 | TRBJ2-1 | once
CASSPRTGDPGNTIYF | TGTGCCAGCAGCCCAAGGACAGGGGACCCTGGAAACACCATATATTTT | TRBV9 | TRBD1 | TRBJ1-3 | .
CASTNLPTAMNTEAFF | TGTGCCAGTACCAATCTCCCCACAGCCATGAACACTGAAGCTTTCTTT | TRBV19 | . | TRBJ1-1 | once
CASSFGGDRDNEQFF | TGTGCCAGCAGCTTCGGGGGGGACAGAGACAATGAGCAGTTCTTC | TRBV13 | . | TRBJ2-1 | .
CASSRDRLGEKLFF | TGTGCCAGCAGCCGGGACAGGCTCGGTGAAAAACTGTTTTTT | TRBV2 | TRBD1 | TRBJ1-4 | .
CASSFRDSAGNIQYF | TGTGCCAGCAGTTTCAGGGACAGCGCAGGAAACATTCAGTACTTC | TRBV28 | TRBD1 | TRBJ2-4 | .
CATRSTPFYNSPLHF | TGTGCCACTAGGTCAACTCCGTTCTATAATTCACCCCTCCACTTT | TRBV27 | . | TRBJ1-6 | .
CASSEVAENIQYF | TGTGCCAGCAGTGAAGTGGCGGAAAACATTCAGTACTTC | TRBV6-1 | . | TRBJ2-4 | .
CASSSMGLLQETQYF | TGTGCCAGCAGCTCGATGGGACTCCTACAAGAGACCCAGTACTTC | TRBV7-2 | . | TRBJ2-5 | .
CAILRTGLNTEAFF | TGTGCCATTTTGAGGACAGGGTTGAACACTGAAGCTTTCTTT | TRBV2 | TRBD1 | TRBJ1-1 | .
CASSLFGQAMNTEAFF | TGTGCCAGCAGCCTTTTCGGACAGGCTATGAACACTGAAGCTTTCTTT | TRBV5-6 | TRBD1 | TRBJ1-1 | .
CASSLGGQGARGYTF | TGTGCCAGCAGCTTAGGGGGCCAGGGGGCGCGCGGCTACACCTTC | TRBV7-9 | TRBD1 | TRBJ1-2 | .
CASSRKTSGGTDTQYF | TGTGCCAGCAGCCGGAAAACTAGCGGGGGCACAGATACGCAGTATTTT | TRBV7-3 | TRBD2 | TRBJ2-3 | .
CAISELGTGSEQFF | TGTGCCATCAGTGAGTTAGGGACAGGGAGTGAGCAGTTCTTC | TRBV10-3 | TRBD1 | TRBJ2-1 | .
CASSLTHRQRNTEAFF | TGTGCCAGCAGCTTAACGCACAGACAGAGGAACACTGAAGCTTTCTTT | TRBV7-3 | . | TRBJ1-1 | .
CASSFQASGEETQYF | TGTGCCAGCAGCTTCCAAGCTAGCGGGGAAGAGACCCAGTACTTC | TRBV7-2 | TRBD2 | TRBJ2-5 | .
CASSALRGLTNEKLFF | TGTGCCAGCAGTGCCTTGAGGGGGCTGACTAATGAAAAACTGTTTTTT | TRBV2 | TRBD1 | TRBJ1-4 | .
CASRAPGRGLSYEQYF | TGTGCCAGTAGAGCCCCAGGGCGGGGCTTATCCTACGAGCAGTACTTC | TRBV19 | . | TRBJ2-7 | .
CASSLGGASSYEQYF | TGTGCCAGCAGCTTAGGCGGGGCCAGCTCCTACGAGCAGTACTTC | TRBV7-2 | . | TRBJ2-7 | few
CASSQDYGESSYEQYF | TGCGCCAGCAGCCAAGACTACGGGGAGAGCTCCTACGAGCAGTACTTC | TRBV4-3 | . | TRBJ2-7 | .
CASSSRPGWTGGYTF | TGTGCCAGCAGCTCCCGTCCTGGGTGGACAGGCGGCTACACCTTC | TRBV7-8 | TRBD1 | TRBJ1-2 | .